A single sample is the source of the 11 T cell receptor beta chains below, sequenced in a study of identical twins. TCRdb used MiXCR to reprocess the 5' RACE reads, holding one entry per CDR3 protein. The table includes 550,000 to 700,000 distinct CDR3 sequences, around 20% detected once. These data were also filed under a second study, of T cells expressing NK-cell markers.

The sequenced material came from PBMCs. The source is a woman between 18 and 30 years old in good health.

The chain carries TRBV7-9 and TRBJ2-7; D is uncertain. CDR1 and CDR2 (germline): SEHNR, FQNEAQ (reference sequence). The CDR3 is 12 amino acids. V lost 5 bases, J lost 5 bases, and 10 bases lay in between. The CDR3 region is CASSGRPHEQYF. In nucleotides, the CDR3 is TGTGCCAGCAGCGGTAGGCCACACGAGCAGTACTTC.

The chain employs TRBV29-1 and TRBJ2-1; TRBD1 aligns across 10 bases. This CDR3 spans 15 amino acids. Germline-derived CDR1 and CDR2 are SQVTM and ANQGSEA. V lost 3 bases to trimming and J lost 3 bases; unmatched junction nucleotides: 5. The CDR3 DNA is TGCAGCGTTGATTTTCGGGACAGGGGCTACAATGAGCAGTTCTTC. Its translation is CSVDFRDRGYNEQFF.

The J gene is TRBJ2-7, the V gene TRBV7-2, with TRBD2 matching 7 bases. The length of the CDR3 is 15 residues. With 1 base clipped from V and 6 bases from J, the junction kept 9 bases outside the gene matches. Germline lookup yields CDR1 SGHTA and CDR2 FQGNSA. In nucleotides, the CDR3 is TGTGCCAGCAGCTTAGTGGGGAGGGGAACGGGCGAGCAGTACTTC. It translates to CASSLVGRGTGEQYF.

This clonotype was seen only a few times. The chain combines TRBV29-1 with TRBJ2-3; D remains ambiguous. The V and J ends lost 1 base and 2 bases respectively, with 16 bases between them. Germline assignment: CDR1 SQVTM and CDR2 ANQGSEA. CDR3 size: 16 residues. In DNA, the CDR3 is TGCAGCGTTGAAGTAGAAGACCTTTACCCCACAGATACGCAGTATTTT. It specifies CSVEVEDLYPTDTQYF.

This clonotype was observed many times. The rearrangement joins TRBV6-5 to TRBJ2-5, with unresolved D. V lost 2 bases and J 4 bases, leaving 11 bases between the germline ends. The CDR3 sequence is 14 residues long. Germline assignment: CDR1 MNHEY and CDR2 SVGAGI. The CDR3 spells CASSYGQVGETQYF. The CDR3 coding sequence is TGTGCCAGCAGTTACGGGCAGGTTGGAGAGACCCAGTACTTC.

This clonotype was seen a handful of times. The rearrangement uses TRBV10-3 and TRBJ2-1, with TRBD2 identical over 8 bases. After removal of 7 bases from V and 0 bases from J, the junction contained 5 bases not matched to a gene. CDR3 length: 15 amino acids. Per the germline V gene, CDR1 is ENHRY and CDR2 is SYGVKD. CDR3 DNA sequence: TGTGCCATCAATGCGGGAGGCCTCTCCTACAATGAGCAGTTCTTC. It yields the protein CAINAGGLSYNEQFF.

This clonotype was counted a few times. The chain combines TRBV29-1 with TRBJ2-3; D not resolved. CDR3 length: 13 amino acids. Per germline, CDR1 SQVTM and CDR2 ANQGSEA. The V end lost 7 bases, the J end lost 0 bases, and 11 bases lay between the germline ends. CDR3 nucleotide sequence: TGCAGCGCCCCAGTGTCTAGCACAGATACGCAGTATTTT. Its protein product is CSAPVSSTDTQYF.

The chain joins TRBV5-1 to TRBJ2-6; D ambiguous. This CDR3 is 15 amino acids long. The V gene's germline CDR1 is SGHRS and CDR2 YFSETQ. The V and J ends lost 0 bases and 4 bases respectively, with 8 bases between them. The CDR3 DNA sequence: TGCGCCAGCAGCTTGGTGGCGACCGGGGCCAACGTCCTGACTTTC. It yields the protein CASSLVATGANVLTF.

This clonotype was counted only a few times. In DNA, the CDR3 is TGTGCCAGCAGGGGACCCCACGAGCAGTACTTC. This sequence encodes CASRGPHEQYF. The rearrangement joins TRBV6-6 to TRBJ2-7; D could derive from TRBD1 or TRBD2 (5 bases each). Trimming cost V 6 bases and J 5 bases, with 8 bases left between them. The germline V gene has CDR1 MNHNY and CDR2 SVGAGI (reference sequence). The CDR3 contains 11 residues.

This clonotype was counted between two and nine times. The DNA for the CDR3 is TGTGCCAGCAGTTCAACCGGGACAGGGCACGGTGAGCAGTACTTC. Translating gives CASSSTGTGHGEQYF. The chain carries TRBV6-5 and TRBJ2-7, with 9 bases aligning to TRBD1. V lost 4 bases to trimming and J lost 7 bases; unmatched junction nucleotides: 11. The CDR3 loop spans 15 amino acids. CDR1 is MNHEY and CDR2 is SVGAGI in the germline V gene.

This clonotype was seen at least ten times. The chain has TRBV6-1 and TRBJ1-1; unclear D gene. The CDR3 runs to 14 residues. With 6 bases removed from V and 3 bases from J, the gap between germline ends came to 14 bases. Germline loops: CDR1 MNHNS, CDR2 SASEGT. The CDR3 DNA reads TGTGCCAGCAGACCGACACAAATCTACACTGAAGCTTTCTTT. This translates into CASRPTQIYTEAFF.